This is a list of T cell receptor beta chains from one sample in a study of beta chain features in type 1 diabetes. This table comes from immunoSEQ multiplex PCR, and its TCRdb copy is limited to in-frame clones, with some not included. Of 350,000 or so clones in the sample, less than 20% were seen once. The sequencing sample was made of naive CD4+ T cells from blood. These receptors came from a woman between 18 and 30 years old in good health. CDR3s include the opening cysteine and the closing phenylalanine or tryptophan. D genes are given only for firm matches. Clone size appears in some rows only: once, few, many, or a class for an expanded clone.

clone size,J gene,D gene,CDR3 length,V gene,CDR3 DNA,CDR3 protein
few,TRBJ1-2,NA,15,TRBV14,TGTGCCAGCAGCCGCCCCCGGGAAGGGCACTATGGCTACACCTTC,CASSRPREGHYGYTF
few,TRBJ2-3,NA,15,TRBV29-1,TGCAGCGTCGGTACCTTGCGGGCTAGCACAGATACGCAGTATTTT,CSVGTLRASTDTQYF
few,TRBJ2-3,TRBD2,16,TRBV2,TGTGCCAGCAGGGGGGGGCTAGCGGGGAACACAGATACGCAGTATTTT,CASRGGLAGNTDTQYF
few,TRBJ2-3,NA,15,TRBV5-4,TGTGCCAGCAGCTTGGTCTCCCCTAGCACAGATACGCAGTATTTT,CASSLVSPSTDTQYF
few,TRBJ1-1,NA,14,TRBV18,TGTGCCAGCTCACTCCCGGGACATCCAACGGGAGCTTTCTTT,CASSLPGHPTGAFF
few,TRBJ1-1,NA,13,TRBV7-2,TGTGCCAGCAGCTTGGAGGGTTTTTCTGAAGCTTTCTTT,CASSLEGFSEAFF
NA,TRBJ2-1,NA,16,TRBV19,TGTGCCAGTAGTAAGGGGAGGGGGGGTAGCGGCAATGAGCAGTTCTTC,CASSKGRGGSGNEQFF
few,TRBJ1-1,TRBD1,15,TRBV7-2,TGTGCCAGCAGCTCCAGGACAGGAGCTTACACTGAAGCTTTCTTT,CASSSRTGAYTEAFF
NA,TRBJ2-7,TRBD2,15,TRBV14,TGTGCCAGCAGCCACCTACTAGCGGGCGGCTACGAGCAGTACTTC,CASSHLLAGGYEQYF
NA,TRBJ1-4,NA,16,TRBV5-1,TGCGCCAGCAGCCCCCTCCTTCAGGGGAACAATGAAAAACTGTTTTTT,CASSPLLQGNNEKLFF
few,TRBJ1-3,TRBD1,17,TRBV5-1,TGCGCCAGCAGCTCATCCGGGACAGGACTATCTGGAAACACCATATATTTT,CASSSSGTGLSGNTIYF
few,TRBJ2-5,NA,15,TRBV23-1,TGCGCCAGCACCCTCAGCCGGGGGTGCCAAGAGACCCAGTACTTC,CASTLSRGCQETQYF
few,TRBJ2-5,NA,15,TRBV7-2,TGTGCCAGCAGCTTAGGCAGGGGCTATGAAGAGACCCAGTACTTC,CASSLGRGYEETQYF
few,TRBJ2-3,TRBD2,13,TRBV30,TGTGCCTGGACTAGCGGGAGCTCAGATACGCAGTATTTT,CAWTSGSSDTQYF
NA,TRBJ2-7,TRBD1,13,TRBV7-2,TGTGCCAGCAGCTTAATCAGGGGGCACGAGCAGTACTTC,CASSLIRGHEQYF
NA,TRBJ1-2,NA,13,TRBV25-1,TGTGCCAGCAGGGAGGGAGCTAACTATAGCTACACCTTC,CASREGANYSYTF
NA,TRBJ1-5,NA,14,TRBV2,TGTGCCAGCAGTGAAAGGGCAGGGAATCAGCCCCAGCATTTT,CASSERAGNQPQHF
few,TRBJ2-6,TRBD1,17,TRBV5-4,TGTGCCAGCAGCCCCGGGACAGGGGCTTCTGGGGCCAACGTCCTGACTTTC,CASSPGTGASGANVLTF
NA,TRBJ1-1,NA,17,TRBV5-6,TGTGCCAGCAGCTTACAGTCCAGGGGCCTTATGAACACTGAAGCTTTCTTT,CASSLQSRGLMNTEAFF
few,TRBJ2-6,NA,15,TRBV5-1,TGCGCCAGCAGCCACGGAGGAACTGGGGCCAACGTCCTGACTTTC,CASSHGGTGANVLTF
NA,TRBJ2-3,NA,14,TRBV9,TGTGCCAGCAGCGTAGAGGGGAACACAGATACGCAGTATTTT,CASSVEGNTDTQYF
few,TRBJ2-1,TRBD2,17,TRBV30,TGTGCCTGGAGTTCGGTCGCGGGAGGGCCTTCCTACAATGAGCAGTTCTTC,CAWSSVAGGPSYNEQFF
few,TRBJ2-7,NA,13,TRBV25-1,TGTGCCAGCAGGGCCCCCCAATCATACGAGCAGTACTTC,CASRAPQSYEQYF
NA,TRBJ2-7,TRBD2,13,TRBV29-1,TGCAGCGTTGACGGGACTAGCGAGGGTGAGCAGTACTTC,CSVDGTSEGEQYF
few,TRBJ1-1,NA,12,TRBV18,TGTGCCAGCTCAAGGGGGAGCACTGAAGCTTTCTTT,CASSRGSTEAFF
NA,TRBJ2-5,NA,14,TRBV5-1,TGCGCCAGCAGCGCCGCGGATGGCCGGGAGACCCAGTACTTC,CASSAADGRETQYF
NA,TRBJ2-7,TRBD2,16,TRBV5-1,TGCGCCAGCAGCTTGGCGGTCACACTAGCGGGAGACGAGCAGTACTTC,CASSLAVTLAGDEQYF
NA,TRBJ2-1,NA,14,TRBV2,TGTGCCAGCGGGAGGTCTAGCTCCTACAATGAGCAGTTCTTC,CASGRSSSYNEQFF
NA,TRBJ2-7,NA,14,TRBV30,TGTGCCTGGAGAGGAGGCGGGAACTCCTACGAGCAGTACTTC,CAWRGGGNSYEQYF
NA,TRBJ1-2,NA,14,TRBV28,TGTGCCAGCAGACCCTTTGACAATAACTATGGCTACACCTTC,CASRPFDNNYGYTF
few,TRBJ1-5,NA,17,TRBV19,TGTGCCAGTAGTATAAGGTGGACAGCCTCTAGCAATCAGCCCCAGCATTTT,CASSIRWTASSNQPQHF
few,TRBJ1-1,TRBD1,17,TRBV7-9,TGTGCCAGCAGCCCCCGGACAGGGAACAGCCGGAACACTGAAGCTTTCTTT,CASSPRTGNSRNTEAFF
few,TRBJ1-2,TRBD1,13,TRBV30,TGTGCCTGGAGTGACAGGGGAAACTATGGCTACACCTTC,CAWSDRGNYGYTF
NA,TRBJ1-5,NA,14,TRBV30,TGTGCCTGGAGTGGGCCCCTTAGCAATCAGCCCCAGCATTTT,CAWSGPLSNQPQHF
few,TRBJ2-7,NA,13,TRBV4-1,TGCGCCAGCAGCGGGAGAATATCCTACGAGCAGTACTTC,CASSGRISYEQYF
NA,TRBJ2-2,TRBD1,15,TRBV7-9,TGTGCCAGCAGTGCACAGGGGCCGAACACCGGGGAGCTGTTTTTT,CASSAQGPNTGELFF
NA,TRBJ2-1,TRBD1,15,TRBV4-1,TGCGCCAGCAGCCCCCCGGGACAGGGGGCTCGTGAGCAGTTCTTC,CASSPPGQGAREQFF
NA,TRBJ2-7,NA,14,TRBV14,TGTGCCAGCAGCCATTGGCCGGGGACCTACGAGCAGTACTTC,CASSHWPGTYEQYF
NA,TRBJ1-1,TRBD1,15,TRBV9,TGTGCCAGCAGCGTATTGGACAGGGGAATCACTGAAGCTTTCTTT,CASSVLDRGITEAFF
few,TRBJ2-4,TRBD1,15,TRBV5-4,TGTGCCAGCAGCTCCTTAGACAGGGGTTCGGACATTCAGTACTTC,CASSSLDRGSDIQYF
NA,TRBJ1-6,NA,16,TRBV12-5,TGTGCTAGTGGTCCCTCTGGCAGCTCCTATAATTCACCCCTCCACTTT,CASGPSGSSYNSPLHF
NA,TRBJ1-5,TRBD1,18,TRBV23-1,TGCGCCAGCAGTCAATCCCCCGGACAGGTCCTCTTAAATCAGCCCCAGCATTTT,CASSQSPGQVLLNQPQHF
NA,TRBJ2-1,NA,13,TRBV28,TGTGCCAGCAGTTTAAACGGAGGGAGTGAGCAGTTCTTC,CASSLNGGSEQFF
few,TRBJ1-5,TRBD1,15,TRBV11-3,TGTGCCAGCATCCACAGGGGTTGGAGCAATCAGCCCCAGCATTTT,CASIHRGWSNQPQHF
few,TRBJ1-4,TRBD1,15,TRBV7-9,TGTGCCAGCAGCCAAAAGGGACAGGGGAAGGAAAAACTGTTTTTT,CASSQKGQGKEKLFF
NA,TRBJ1-2,NA,14,TRBV12-5,TGTGCTAGTGGTTTGTACGTCTCAGGGGATGGCTACACCTTC,CASGLYVSGDGYTF
NA,TRBJ1-1,NA,12,TRBV2,TGTGCCAGCGGAGACGGGGTGGCTGAAGCTTTCTTT,CASGDGVAEAFF
few,TRBJ1-1,NA,16,TRBV29-1,TGCAGCGTTGAAAGGGTCCGGGGGGTCCCTAGGACTGAAGCTTTCTTT,CSVERVRGVPRTEAFF
few,TRBJ2-1,TRBD2,14,TRBV18,TGTGCCAGCTCACCCGGGACTAGTTTTGGTGAGCAGTTCTTC,CASSPGTSFGEQFF
few,TRBJ2-2,NA,15,TRBV18,TGTGCCAGCTCACGCGAGACAGGCCACACCGGGGAGCTGTTTTTT,CASSRETGHTGELFF
few,TRBJ1-1,NA,14,TRBV9,TGTGCCAGCTCTCAGACGCAGGGGAACACTGAAGCTTTCTTT,CASSQTQGNTEAFF
few,TRBJ1-2,TRBD1,15,TRBV29-1,TGCAGCGCCCGAAATACGGGACAGGGTAACTATGGCTACACCTTC,CSARNTGQGNYGYTF
NA,TRBJ2-5,TRBD2,17,TRBV4-1,TGCGCCAGCAGCCAAGTCGGACTAGCGGGAGAACAAGAGACCCAGTACTTC,CASSQVGLAGEQETQYF
few,TRBJ2-7,NA,13,TRBV6-1,TGTGCCAGCAGTGAAGCAACAGCCTACGAGCAGTACTTC,CASSEATAYEQYF
few,TRBJ2-5,NA,13,TRBV11-3,TGTGCCAGCAGGGAGGGGTCTCAAGAGACCCAGTACTTC,CASREGSQETQYF
NA,TRBJ2-3,NA,13,TRBV18,TGTGCCAGCTCACCACCCGGCACAGATACGCAGTATTTT,CASSPPGTDTQYF
few,TRBJ2-1,TRBD2,15,TRBV18,TGTGCCAGCTCACCCCCTAGCGGGGTAAACAATGAGCAGTTCTTC,CASSPPSGVNNEQFF